A single T cell receptor beta chain is shown here with its context. Trimming removed 8 bases at V and 7 bases at J, with 15 bases between. The CDR3 length is 13 residues. These data belong to a study of blood T cell repertoires in COVID-19. Clones were sequenced by immunoSEQ multiplex PCR, and TCRdb holds only the in-frame ones, with some missing. The data show about 210,000 clones, with approximately 86% seen just once and approximately 0.7% held by the top ten. The chain links TRBV12-3 or TRBV12-4 to TRBJ1-5; D might be TRBD1 (6 bases). Sequenced sample: peripheral blood. The sequence was obtained from a man aged 40-55 years with acute or convalescent COVID-19. CDR3 bases: TGTGCCAGCTGCGGGCAGGGGAGACAGCCCCAGCATTTT. Encoded protein: CASCGQGRQPQHF.